A selection of T cell receptor beta chains follows, all from one sample in a study of post-analysis software for immune sequencing data. TCRdb reprocessed the PCR reads with MiXCR, giving one entry per CDR3 protein. This sample has under 900,000 distinct CDR3 sequences; roughly 50% occur once, and the top ten carry 4.6%. Sequences were obtained from blood. These receptors originate from a girl aged 5 to 17 with multiple sclerosis. CDR3s include the opening cysteine and the closing phenylalanine or tryptophan. D genes are given only for firm matches. Clone size, where shown, is once, few, many, or a class for clones that have expanded.

cdr3_aa,cdr3_nt,d_call,v_call,clone_size,j_call,cdr3_length
CASSRTASISGANVLTF,TGTGCCAGCAGCAGGACAGCTTCTATCTCTGGGGCCAACGTCCTGACTTTC,.,TRBV6-6,few,TRBJ2-6,17
CASSAGTENTEAFF,TGTGCCAGCAGTGCCGGGACAGAGAACACTGAAGCTTTCTTT,TRBD1,TRBV6-2/TRBV6-3,few,TRBJ1-1,14
CASSSTGRPYEQYF,TGTGCCAGCAGCTCGACAGGGAGGCCCTACGAGCAGTACTTC,.,TRBV7-6,few,TRBJ2-7,14
CASSSQGGDQPQHF,TGTGCCAGCAGCTCGCAGGGTGGGGATCAGCCCCAGCATTTT,.,TRBV7-2,.,TRBJ1-5,14
CASSYRGHTEAFF,TGTGCCAGCAGTTACCGAGGGCACACTGAAGCTTTCTTT,.,TRBV6-5,.,TRBJ1-1,13
CASSDSGQGAYGYTF,TGTGCCAGCAGTGATTCGGGACAGGGGGCCTATGGCTACACCTTC,TRBD1,TRBV6-4,.,TRBJ1-2,15
CASSQVRPGRAGEAFF,TGTGCCAGCAGTCAAGTACGGCCCGGCAGGGCCGGAGAAGCTTTCTTT,.,TRBV3-1,few,TRBJ1-1,16
CASSQLGLAGDLDTQYF,TGTGCCAGCAGCCAACTCGGGCTAGCGGGAGACTTAGATACGCAGTATTTT,TRBD2,TRBV3-1,.,TRBJ2-3,17
CASLLAYNEQFF,TGTGCCAGCCTTTTGGCCTACAATGAGCAGTTCTTC,.,TRBV7-9,.,TRBJ2-1,12
CATSSWSPGNEKLFF,TGTGCCACCAGCAGCTGGTCACCAGGAAATGAAAAACTGTTTTTT,.,TRBV15,.,TRBJ1-4,15
CASSRSTGTEAFF,TGTGCCAGCAGCCGGTCGACAGGGACTGAAGCTTTCTTT,TRBD1,TRBV7-9,.,TRBJ1-1,13
CASSLAGHHNQPQHF,TGCGCCAGCAGCTTGGCGGGACACCACAATCAGCCCCAGCATTTT,.,TRBV5-1,.,TRBJ1-5,15
CSASSVRQYF,TGCAGTGCTAGTAGCGTGAGGCAGTACTTC,.,TRBV20-1,once,TRBJ2-7,10
CASSSDRVRYEQYF,TGTGCCAGCTCTTCCGACCGGGTGCGCTACGAGCAGTACTTC,.,TRBV18,.,TRBJ2-7,14
CASSLAGTGGSTDTQYF,TGCGCCAGCAGCCTCGCCGGGACAGGGGGAAGCACAGATACGCAGTATTTT,TRBD1,TRBV4-1,.,TRBJ2-3,17
CASSLGGGSYNEQYF,TGTGCCAGCAGTTTGGGCGGAGGGTCCTACAATGAGCAGTACTTC,.,TRBV12-3/TRBV12-4,few,TRBJ2-4,15
CASSQDDRNYGYTF,TGTGCCAGCAGCCAAGATGACAGGAACTATGGCTACACCTTC,.,TRBV4-2,.,TRBJ1-2,14
CSARGLAGLPAYEQYF,TGCAGTGCTAGAGGACTAGCGGGCCTCCCTGCCTACGAGCAGTACTTC,TRBD2,TRBV20-1,.,TRBJ2-7,16
CASSESTVGGGTSYEQYF,TGCGCCAGCAGTGAGTCGACGGTCGGAGGCGGGACCTCCTACGAGCAGTACTTC,.,TRBV10-2,.,TRBJ2-7,18
CASSLSGTSGSEQYF,TGCGCCAGCAGCCTTTCCGGGACATCAGGGTCCGAGCAGTACTTC,.,TRBV5-1,.,TRBJ2-7,15
CASSFSEGIQYF,TGTGCCAGCAGCTTTAGCGAGGGCATTCAGTACTTC,.,TRBV7-9,.,TRBJ2-4,12
CASADPGGSSYEQYF,TGTGCCAGCGCCGACCCAGGGGGTAGTTCCTACGAGCAGTACTTC,TRBD1,TRBV6-6,few,TRBJ2-7,15
CASSPRQGRDEQYF,TGTGCCAGCTCACCTAGACAGGGTCGGGACGAGCAGTACTTC,TRBD1,TRBV5-1,few,TRBJ2-7,14
CASSRDRREGLREQFF,TGCGCCAGCAGCCGGGATCGACGGGAGGGCCTCAGGGAGCAGTTCTTC,TRBD2,TRBV5-1,.,TRBJ2-1,16
CASSLVGGGYTF,TGTGCCAGCAGTTTAGTAGGGGGAGGCTACACCTTC,.,TRBV28,few,TRBJ1-2,12
CASSPPWVADYGYTF,TGTGCCAGCAGCCCTCCCTGGGTAGCCGACTATGGCTACACCTTC,.,TRBV14,once,TRBJ1-2,15
CASTQWGLAGGEQETQYF,TGTGCCAGCACCCAGTGGGGACTAGCGGGAGGCGAGCAAGAGACCCAGTACTTC,TRBD2,TRBV7-9,.,TRBJ2-5,18
CASSLQGAVDEQYF,TGTGCCAGCAGCTTACAGGGGGCCGTGGACGAGCAGTACTTC,TRBD1,TRBV11-2,.,TRBJ2-7,14
CSANTLAYNEQFF,TGCAGTGCTAATACTCTAGCGTACAATGAGCAGTTCTTC,.,TRBV20-1,.,TRBJ2-1,13
CASRENRDTYEQYF,TGCGCCAGCAGGGAAAACAGGGATACTTACGAGCAGTACTTC,.,TRBV5-1,.,TRBJ2-7,14
CSAHYLQGARGYTF,TGCAGTGCTCACTACCTACAGGGGGCGCGTGGCTACACCTTC,TRBD1,TRBV20-1,.,TRBJ1-2,14
CSVETGYPNYGYTF,TGCAGCGTTGAGACAGGGTATCCTAACTATGGCTACACCTTC,TRBD1,TRBV29-1,few,TRBJ1-2,14
CASSHRTVYGTEAFF,TGTGCCAGCAGTCACAGGACAGTCTATGGAACTGAAGCTTTCTTT,.,TRBV27,.,TRBJ1-1,15
CASSLRATRRAFF,TGTGCCAGCAGTTTAAGGGCCACCCGGCGAGCTTTCTTT,.,TRBV12-3/TRBV12-4,.,TRBJ1-1,13
CASTGTMGGTEAFF,TGTGCCAGCACCGGGACCATGGGGGGCACTGAAGCTTTCTTT,.,TRBV6-1,.,TRBJ1-1,14
CATAIGEFGEQYF,TGTGCCACCGCAATAGGGGAGTTCGGCGAGCAGTACTTC,.,TRBV27,.,TRBJ2-7,13
CASRVSGVSGYTF,TGTGCCAGCAGGGTTTCGGGGGTTAGTGGCTACACCTTC,.,TRBV12-3/TRBV12-4,once,TRBJ1-2,13
CATSREVGASNEQFF,TGTGCCACCAGCAGAGAAGTAGGGGCCAGCAATGAGCAGTTCTTC,.,TRBV15,.,TRBJ2-1,15
CSAIAPLGFVDTQYF,TGCAGTGCTATTGCGCCTCTCGGGTTTGTAGATACGCAGTATTTT,.,TRBV20-1,.,TRBJ2-3,15
CAIRSRSASSTDTQYF,TGTGCCATCAGGAGTAGGAGCGCGTCTAGCACAGATACGCAGTATTTT,.,TRBV10-3,.,TRBJ2-3,16
CASSSEPSGLSYEQYF,TGTGCCAGCAGTTCAGAACCGAGCGGGTTAAGCTACGAGCAGTACTTC,.,TRBV7-9,.,TRBJ2-7,16
CASSSSGTSGRAGYNEQFF,TGCGCCAGCAGCTCCTCCGGGACTAGCGGGAGGGCGGGCTACAATGAGCAGTTCTTC,TRBD2,TRBV5-1,.,TRBJ2-1,19
CASSLDINSGEQYF,TGCGCCAGCAGCTTGGACATAAACTCTGGCGAGCAGTACTTC,.,TRBV5-1,once,TRBJ2-7,14
CASSRPGNIQYF,TGTGCCAGCTCAAGACCCGGGAACATTCAGTACTTC,.,TRBV18,.,TRBJ2-4,12
CSVGRTGSEQYF,TGCAGCGTGGGACGGACAGGGAGTGAGCAGTACTTC,TRBD1,TRBV29-1,.,TRBJ2-5,12
CSVVLGNYEQYF,TGCAGCGTTGTATTGGGGAACTACGAGCAGTACTTC,.,TRBV29-1,.,TRBJ2-7,12
CASSHRTGGYEQYF,TGTGCCAGCAGCCACCGGACAGGGGGCTACGAGCAGTACTTC,TRBD1,TRBV4-2,.,TRBJ2-7,14
CSADGQRGGAETQYF,TGCAGCGCCGACGGCCAGCGGGGGGGCGCTGAGACCCAGTACTTC,TRBD2,TRBV29-1,few,TRBJ2-5,15
CASSPPDRQTEAFF,TGTGCCAGCAGTCCACCGGACAGGCAAACTGAAGCTTTCTTT,TRBD1,TRBV28,.,TRBJ1-1,14
CASSLTPLRTDTQYF,TGCGCCAGCAGTCTGACCCCCTTGCGCACAGATACGCAGTATTTT,.,TRBV5-1,.,TRBJ2-3,15
CSIEDGTNYEQYF,TGCAGCATCGAGGACGGGACCAACTACGAGCAGTACTTC,.,TRBV29-1,.,TRBJ2-7,13
CASSSDPSAYEQYF,TGCGCCAGCAGCTCTGACCCGTCCGCCTACGAGCAGTACTTC,.,TRBV5-1,.,TRBJ2-7,14
CASSPSARIGRANVLTF,TGCGCCAGCAGCCCCTCGGCCCGGATAGGGAGGGCCAACGTCCTGACTTTC,.,TRBV5-1,few,TRBJ2-6,17